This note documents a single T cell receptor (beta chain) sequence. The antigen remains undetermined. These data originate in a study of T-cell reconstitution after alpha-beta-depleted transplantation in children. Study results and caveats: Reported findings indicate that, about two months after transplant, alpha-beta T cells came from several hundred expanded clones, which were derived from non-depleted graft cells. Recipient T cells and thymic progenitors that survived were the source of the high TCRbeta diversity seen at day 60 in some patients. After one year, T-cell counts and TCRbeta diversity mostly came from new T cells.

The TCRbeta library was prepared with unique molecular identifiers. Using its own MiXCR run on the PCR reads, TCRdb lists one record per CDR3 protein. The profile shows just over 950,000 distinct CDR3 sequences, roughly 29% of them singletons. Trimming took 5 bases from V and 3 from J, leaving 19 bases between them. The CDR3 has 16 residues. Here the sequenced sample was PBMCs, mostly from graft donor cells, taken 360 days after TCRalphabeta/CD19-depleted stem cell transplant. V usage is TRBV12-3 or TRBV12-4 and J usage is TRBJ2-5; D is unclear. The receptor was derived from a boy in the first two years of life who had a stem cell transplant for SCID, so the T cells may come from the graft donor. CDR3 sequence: CASSPKRPTKEETQYF. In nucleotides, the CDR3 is TGTGCCAGCAGTCCCAAACGGCCAACAAAGGAAGAGACCCAGTACTTC.